Each of the 28 T cell receptor beta chains below was sequenced from the same sample in a study of CD4 T cells in relation to SARS-CoV-2 and coronaviruses. The unexposed donors gave CD4+ T cells in about 2011-2019, prior to COVID-19. After 10 to 11 days of culture, CD4+ T cells were isolated. The antigens of these receptors remain unknown. Repertoires were generated with immunoSEQ multiplex PCR, while TCRdb's copy carries only in-frame clones and drops some. The repertoire includes around 32,000 clones, approximately 80% of them detected once, and about 14% sits in the top ten. The material sequenced was CD4+ T cells from PBMCs, cultured in vitro. Receptor source: a human donor in good health.

J is TRBJ2-1 and V is TRBV7-9; TRBD2 matches 11 bases. J was trimmed by 6 bases and V by 2 bases; bases with no gene match: 9. The V gene's germline CDR1 is SEHNR and CDR2 FQNEAQ (reference sequence). This CDR3 is 17 amino acids long. As DNA, the CDR3 is TGTGCCAGCAGCTTATTTAGCGGGAGGGCCGGGGCCAATGAGCAGTTCTTC. This gives the protein CASSLFSGRAGANEQFF.

V and J are TRBV6-2 or TRBV6-3 and TRBJ2-1; TRBD1 is a possible D gene (5 bases). Germline-derived CDR1 and CDR2 are MNHEY and SVGEGT. The CDR3 has 15 residues. The V gene lost 2 bases and the J gene lost 8 bases, with 16 bases spanning the gap. The CDR3 region is CASSYNRQGSYEQFF. Written as DNA, the CDR3 is TGTGCCAGCAGTTACAATCGGCAGGGATCGTATGAGCAGTTCTTC.

The chain's CDR3 is CASNAGGLNQPQHF. In DNA form, the CDR3 reads TGTGCCAGCAACGCAGGGGGCTTAAATCAGCCCCAGCATTTT. The chain employs TRBV5-5 and TRBJ1-5, with 8 positions matching TRBD1. With V trimmed by 6 bases and J by 4 bases, 6 bases remained unmatched. There are 14 residues in the CDR3. Per the germline V gene, CDR1 is SGHKS and CDR2 is YYEKEE (reference sequence).

This chain links TRBV3-1 (or the pseudogene TRBV3-2) with TRBJ2-1; 7 bases are shared with TRBD1. The V gene's germline CDR1 is LGHDT and CDR2 YNNKEL (reference sequence). The CDR3 contains 16 residues. J lost 5 bases, V lost 0 bases, and 7 bases had no gene match. CDR3 sequence reads: CASSQERTGVNNEQFF. CDR3 coding DNA: TGTGCCAGCAGCCAAGAAAGGACAGGAGTCAACAATGAGCAGTTCTTC.

For the CDR3, the DNA is TGTGCCAGCAGCTCGACTAGCGGCCAAGAGACCCAGTACTTC. Its translation: CASSSTSGQETQYF. The chain employs TRBV5-5 and TRBJ2-5; 9 bases agree with TRBD2. This CDR3 spans 14 amino acids. Per the germline V gene, CDR1 is SGHKS and CDR2 is YYEKEE (reference sequence). The V and J ends lost 3 bases and 1 base, in that order; junction bases with no gene match: 1.

CDR3 amino acids: CASSPHLLAGDPDTQYF. CDR3 DNA sequence: TGTGCCAGCAGCCCCCACCTCCTAGCGGGAGATCCAGATACGCAGTATTTT. The chain couples TRBV9 to TRBJ2-3, with 10 bases matching TRBD2. The CDR3 runs 17 residues. CDR1 is SGDLS and CDR2 is YYNGEE in the germline V gene. The J segment lost 4 bases and the V segment lost 4 bases, leaving 12 bases of the junction unmatched.

This clone has a handful of counts. V is TRBV2 and J is TRBJ2-7, with a possible D match to TRBD1 (6 bases). V dropped 6 bases and J dropped 5 bases, with 20 bases sitting between them. Germline lookup yields CDR1 SNHLY and CDR2 FYNNEI. The CDR3 spans 15 residues. This chain's CDR3 is CASRLLLDRPHEQYF. CDR3 DNA: TGTGCCAGCAGGCTGCTGTTGGACAGACCTCACGAGCAGTACTTC.

V and J are TRBV5-1 and TRBJ2-5; D is perhaps TRBD1 (6 bases). The V end lost 3 bases, the J end lost 1 base, and 13 bases lay between the germline ends. The germline gives CDR1 SGHRS, CDR2 YFSETQ. The CDR3 sequence is 15 residues long. CDR3 coding DNA: TGCGCCAGCAGCTCCTTGGGACACCTCCAAGAGACCCAGTACTTC. This encodes CASSSLGHLQETQYF.

J is TRBJ1-2 and V is TRBV7-9; D gene ambiguous. This CDR3 contains 15 residues. Germline V CDR1 and CDR2: SEHNR, FQNEAQ (reference sequence). With 5 bases removed from V and 1 base from J, the gap between germline ends came to 14 bases. The CDR3 spells CASSPGSTDNYGYTF. The CDR3 DNA reads TGTGCCAGCAGCCCGGGGAGCACCGATAACTATGGCTACACCTTC.

The chain recombines TRBV9 with TRBJ2-3; D perhaps matches TRBD2 (5 bases). The CDR3 loop spans 16 amino acids. The germline V gene encodes CDR1 SGDLS and CDR2 YYNGEE. The V gene lost 0 bases and the J gene lost 0 bases, with 11 bases spanning the gap. The CDR3 region is CASSVAAAVSTDTQYF. In DNA form, the CDR3 reads TGTGCCAGCAGCGTAGCGGCAGCGGTTAGCACAGATACGCAGTATTTT.

This clone was observed a handful of times. The gene calls are TRBV4-1 and TRBJ2-1; D is unresolved. The CDR3 extends over 15 amino acids. CDR1 MGHRA and CDR2 YSYEKL come from the germline V gene. Trimming took off 1 base at V and 4 bases at J, with 11 bases between the two ends. Here the CDR3 DNA reads TGCGCCAGCAGCCAAGTAACAAAGGTGTACAATGAGCAGTTCTTC. Its protein is CASSQVTKVYNEQFF.

The chain combines TRBV9 with TRBJ2-1; 13 positions agree with TRBD2. The CDR3 extends over 19 amino acids. The V gene's germline CDR1 is SGDLS and CDR2 YYNGEE. The V gene end was trimmed by 0 bases and the J gene end by 6 bases; junction bases not matched to a gene: 12. The CDR3: CASSVGSGLAGRTINEQFF. The CDR3, as DNA: TGTGCCAGCAGCGTAGGTTCGGGACTAGCGGGGCGAACCATCAATGAGCAGTTCTTC.

The table lists this clone with a few counts. CDR3 residues: CASSYEYHGAFF. The CDR3 region has the DNA TGTGCCAGCAGTTACGAGTACCATGGGGCTTTCTTT. The chain uses TRBV6-2 or TRBV6-3 and TRBJ1-1; D is unresolved. Per germline, CDR1 MNHEY and CDR2 SVGEGT. Trimming cost V 2 bases and J 11 bases, with 12 bases left between them. The CDR3 consists of 12 residues.

The chain combines TRBV5-1 with TRBJ2-3; D is possibly TRBD1 (5 bases). The V end lost 0 bases, the J end lost 0 bases, and 8 bases lay between the germline ends. This CDR3 contains 15 residues. Germline CDR1 SGHRS, CDR2 YFSETQ. The CDR3 DNA sequence: TGCGCCAGCAGCTTGGACAGGCCTAGCACAGATACGCAGTATTTT. This gives the protein CASSLDRPSTDTQYF.

This chain connects TRBV5-5 to TRBJ2-7, with D maybe TRBD2 (6 bases). Trimming left V 0 bases short and J 1 base short, with 11 bases between. The length of the CDR3 is 15 residues. Germline V gene lookup returns CDR1 SGHKS and CDR2 YYEKEE (reference sequence). CDR3 loop: CASSLAGGGSYEQYF. In DNA, the CDR3 is TGTGCCAGCAGCTTGGCCGGGGGTGGGTCCTACGAGCAGTACTTC. The variable domain in full, completed from reference TRBV5-5 and TRBJ2-7, reads DAGVTQSPTHLIKTRGQQVTLRCSPISGHKSVSWYQQVLGQGPQFIFQYYEKEERGRGNFPDRFSARQFPNYSSELNVNALLLGDSALYLCASSLAGGGSYEQYFGPGTRLTVT.

This chain connects TRBV6-1 to TRBJ2-7, with 9 bases lining up with TRBD2. The trim removed 0 bases at V and 6 bases at J, leaving 9 bases unmatched. Germline CDR1 reads MNHNS; CDR2 reads SASEGT. The CDR3 sequence is 16 residues long. This CDR3 reads CASSEAQAGGVSEQYF. The CDR3 bases are TGTGCCAGCAGTGAAGCGCAGGCGGGAGGGGTGAGCGAGCAGTACTTC.

This CDR3 reads CASSLRLAGPSYNEQFF. The DNA of the CDR3 is TGTGCCAGCAGCTTAAGACTAGCGGGGCCCTCCTACAATGAGCAGTTCTTC. The chain carries TRBV7-2 and TRBJ2-1, with TRBD2 matching 11 bases. The CDR3 loop spans 17 amino acids. The junction had 3 bases not matched to a gene; V was cut back by 2 bases and J by 0 bases. Germline-derived CDR1 and CDR2 are SGHTA and FQGNSA.

The chain is built from TRBV7-2 and TRBJ2-7, with unresolved D. Germline CDR1 reads SGHTA; CDR2 reads FQGNSA. The ends were cut back, 5 bases at V and 7 bases at J, with 15 bases in the middle. The CDR3 has 13 residues. The CDR3 sequence: CASSQGLLGEQYF. The CDR3 DNA reads as TGTGCCAGCAGCCAAGGGCTGCTGGGGGAGCAGTACTTC.

The V gene is TRBV4-1, the J gene TRBJ2-4, with 7 bases matching TRBD2. Germline trimming cut 2 bases from V and 5 bases from J; bases unmatched to any gene: 6. CDR3 size: 15 residues. Per the germline V gene, CDR1 is MGHRA and CDR2 is YSYEKL. CDR3 nucleotides: TGCGCCAGCAGCCAAAGGGAGGGAGGCCAAAACATTCAGTACTTC. This codes for CASSQREGGQNIQYF.

V gene TRBV5-1 combines with J gene TRBJ2-3; TRBD2 matches at 10 bases. In germline, CDR1 is SGHRS, CDR2 YFSETQ. The CDR3 is 16 residues long. J gave up 3 bases and V 2 bases, and 6 bases lay outside the gene matches. The CDR3 DNA follows: TGCGCCAGCAGCTTAACAGCGGGGGGGCCGACAGATACGCAGTATTTT. It codes for CASSLTAGGPTDTQYF.

V gene TRBV4-1 combines with J gene TRBJ2-2; TRBD1 might be the D (5 bases). This CDR3 has 17 amino acids. Trimming pared 4 bases from V and 2 bases from J, leaving 17 bases between. Germline CDR1 and CDR2: MGHRA and YSYEKL. The CDR3 bases are TGCGCCAGCAGCCCGAGGACACACAGGATTAACACCGGGGAGCTGTTTTTT. It codes for CASSPRTHRINTGELFF.

V is TRBV9 and J is TRBJ2-3; 8 bases match TRBD1. The CDR3 is 18 residues long. Unmatched junction bases numbered 12, after V lost 3 bases and J lost 0 bases. The germline V gene has CDR1 SGDLS and CDR2 YYNGEE. The CDR3 is CASSGFLTGDDSTDTQYF. DNA for the CDR3: TGTGCCAGCAGCGGGTTCCTGACAGGGGACGATAGCACAGATACGCAGTATTTT. Full variable domain (remainder filled in from reference TRBV9 and TRBJ2-3): DSGVTQTPKHLITATGQRVTLRCSPRSGDLSVYWYQQSLDQGLQFLIQYYNGEERAKGNILERFSAQQFPDLHSELNLSSLELGDSALYFCASSGFLTGDDSTDTQYFGPGTRLTVL.

The rearrangement joins TRBV11-3 to TRBJ2-3; TRBD1 aligns across 10 bases. This CDR3 is built from 15 residues. V gave up 5 bases and J gave up 4 bases; unmatched junction bases: 6. Looked up from germline, CDR1 is SGHNT and CDR2 is YENEEA. The CDR3, as DNA: TGTGCCAGCAGCCCGACGACAGGGGGCGCAGATACGCAGTATTTT. This sequence encodes CASSPTTGGADTQYF.

The gene calls are TRBV7-9 and TRBJ2-7; D perhaps matches TRBD2 (5 bases). The CDR3 runs 14 residues. V was pared by 2 bases and J by 9 bases, with 17 bases between. The V gene's germline CDR1 is SEHNR and CDR2 FQNEAQ (reference sequence). Here the CDR3 reads CASSLSQDLASQYF. CDR3 nucleotide sequence: TGTGCCAGCAGCTTATCGCAGGACTTGGCGTCGCAGTACTTC.

CDR3 bases: TGTGCCAGCAGCAGACTAGACAATGAGCAGTTCTTC. It yields the protein CASSRLDNEQFF. The V call is TRBV14, the J call TRBJ2-1; tentative D call: TRBD2 (6 bases). The CDR3 totals 12 residues. Between the trimmed V and J ends, which lost 5 bases and 5 bases, there was a span of 7 bases. Germline lookup yields CDR1 SGHDN and CDR2 FVKESK.

This chain joins TRBV11-2 and TRBJ1-2, with 10 bases fitting TRBD1. CDR1 and CDR2 (germline): SGHAT, FQNNGV. The CDR3 is made up of 16 amino acids. V shed 3 bases, J shed 2 bases, and the junction held 6 bases outside the gene matches. The DNA for the CDR3 is TGTGCCAGCAGCTTTCCGACAGGGGGCCGAAACTATGGCTACACCTTC. Translation gives CASSFPTGGRNYGYTF.

This clone was detected once. The CDR3: CASSPDQGGQPQHF. CDR3 in DNA: TGCGCCAGCAGCCCTGACCAAGGGGGTCAGCCCCAGCATTTT. This chain uses TRBV4-3 with TRBJ1-5; D might be TRBD1 (6 bases). Trimming stripped 4 bases from V and 6 bases from J, with 13 bases between. Germline assignment: CDR1 LGHNA and CDR2 YSLEER. The CDR3 extends over 14 amino acids.

The CDR3: CASSIGGSYSNTEAFF. Here the CDR3 DNA reads TGTGCCAGTAGTATTGGAGGCAGTTATTCGAACACTGAAGCTTTCTTT. The chain employs TRBV19 and TRBJ1-1; no clear D. V lost 3 bases and J 1 base, leaving 15 bases between the germline ends. The CDR3 length is 16 residues. Germline V CDR1 and CDR2: LNHDA, SQIVND (reference sequence).